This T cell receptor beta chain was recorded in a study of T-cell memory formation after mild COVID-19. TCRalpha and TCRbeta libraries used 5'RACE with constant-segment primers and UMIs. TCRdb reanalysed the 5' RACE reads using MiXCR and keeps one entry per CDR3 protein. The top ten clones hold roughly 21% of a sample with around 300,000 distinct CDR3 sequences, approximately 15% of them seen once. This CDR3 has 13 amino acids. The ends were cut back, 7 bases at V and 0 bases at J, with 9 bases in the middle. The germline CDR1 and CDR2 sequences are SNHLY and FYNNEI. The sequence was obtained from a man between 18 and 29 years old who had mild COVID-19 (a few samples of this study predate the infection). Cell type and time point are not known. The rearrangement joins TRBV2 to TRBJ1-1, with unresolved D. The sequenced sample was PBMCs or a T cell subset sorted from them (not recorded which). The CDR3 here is CASISELNTEAFF. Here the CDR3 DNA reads TGTGCCAGCATCTCGGAATTGAACACTGAAGCTTTCTTT.